The sample holds a few counts of the clone carrying this T cell receptor beta chain. What it binds is not known. These data originate in a study of T cell repertoires in cytomegalovirus infection. Looking at the study overall: Used in the study were CMV epitopes, some recently identified and HLA-C-restricted, others well-studied and HLA-B-restricted.

V dropped 5 bases and J dropped 4; count of bases not matched to a gene: 7. This CDR3 has 16 residues. Germline lookup yields CDR1 SGHVT and CDR2 SQSDAQ. TCRdb re-derived calls from the reads in MiXCR, one entry per CDR3 protein. The sample has 650,000 to 850,000 distinct CDR3 sequences, roughly 28% seen once; the top ten hold 13%. Sample: cultured CD8+ T cells from PBMCs, taken from culture after CMV antigen stimulation. This TCR was recovered from a human donor in good health (CMV status not recorded). Some clones in this sample may be carry-over from other donors' samples. This chain uses TRBV7-4 with TRBJ2-2; 10 bases map to TRBD1. The CDR3 reads CASSTATGGPTGELFF. CDR3 in DNA: TGTGCCAGCAGCACAGCGACAGGGGGCCCCACCGGGGAGCTGTTTTTT.